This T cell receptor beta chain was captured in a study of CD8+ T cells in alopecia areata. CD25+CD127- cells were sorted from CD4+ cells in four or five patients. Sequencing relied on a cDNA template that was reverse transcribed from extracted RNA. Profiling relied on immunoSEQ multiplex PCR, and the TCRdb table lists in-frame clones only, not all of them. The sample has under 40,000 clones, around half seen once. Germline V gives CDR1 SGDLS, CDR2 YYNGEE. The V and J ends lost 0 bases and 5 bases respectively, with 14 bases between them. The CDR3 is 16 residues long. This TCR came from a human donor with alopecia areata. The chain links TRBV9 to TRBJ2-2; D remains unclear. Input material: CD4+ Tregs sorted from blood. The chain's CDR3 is CASSVVPSSLTGELFF. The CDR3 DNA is TGTGCCAGCAGCGTAGTACCCTCAAGTCTGACCGGGGAGCTGTTTTTT.